This entry lists 17 T cell receptor beta chains sequenced from one sample in a study of beta chain features in type 1 diabetes (dated by TCRdb to the late 2010s). The library was obtained by the immunoSEQ multiplex PCR assay. The entire isolated RNA was reverse transcribed using the High Capacity cDNA Reverse Transcription Kit, and thus expressed TCRB transcripts were sequenced. TCRdb provides this immuneACCESS table in a form limited to in-frame rearrangements. Some clones are lacking; in checked studies, under half of them reflect an unresolved V gene, and why the rest are absent is not known. This sample lists roughly 170,000 clones; less than 15% were detected once. The ten largest account for approximately 0.62% of the sample. The specimen was central memory CD4+ T cells from blood. These receptors were collected from a woman younger than 30 in good health.

The rearrangement uses TRBV29-1 and TRBJ1-1; possible D gene TRBD1, 5 bases. The length of the CDR3 is 14 residues. Trimming left V 3 bases short and J 3 bases short, with 14 bases between. Germline V gene data show CDR1 as SQVTM and CDR2 as ANQGSEA. The CDR3 coding sequence is TGCAGCGTTGAGGCAGGGCGGAAGGACACTGAAGCTTTCTTT. Translated: CSVEAGRKDTEAFF.

The rearrangement uses TRBV28 and TRBJ2-7, with unresolved D. Germline CDR1 MDHEN, CDR2 SYDVKM. The CDR3 runs 11 residues. Trimming stripped 5 bases from V and 3 bases from J, with 5 bases between. The CDR3 is CASSTNYEQYF. Written as DNA, the CDR3 is TGTGCCAGCAGTACAAACTACGAGCAGTACTTC.

The chain couples TRBV29-1 to TRBJ1-1, with D uncertain. This CDR3 is built from 11 residues. Germline CDR1 is SQVTM and CDR2 is ANQGSEA. Trimming left V 4 bases short and J 1 base short, with 4 bases between. CDR3 nucleotides: TGCAGCGTTGCGAGGAACACTGAAGCTTTCTTT. Protein: CSVARNTEAFF.

The CDR3 DNA is TGTGCCAGCAGCTCGACGGGGGTGGCCTACGAGCAGTACTTC. Translated: CASSSTGVAYEQYF. This sequence joins TRBV7-9 and TRBJ2-7, with D possibly TRBD2 on 6 matching bases. This CDR3 region has 14 residues. The germline gives CDR1 SEHNR, CDR2 FQNEAQ (reference sequence). The V gene lost 4 bases and the J gene lost 2 bases, with 12 bases spanning the gap.

The V call is TRBV4-1, the J call TRBJ1-1; D remains unclear. The CDR3 length is 14 residues. V was clipped by 5 bases and J by 0 bases, with 10 bases between them. Germline CDR1 MGHRA, CDR2 YSYEKL. The CDR3 is CASSVRGLNTEAFF. The CDR3 nucleotides read TGCGCCAGCAGCGTGCGGGGTCTGAACACTGAAGCTTTCTTT.

This clone has just a few counts. CDR3 loop: CATRAGGSGYTF. CDR3 DNA: TGCGCCACCCGCGCAGGGGGTTCTGGCTACACCTTC. The chain recombines TRBV5-1 with TRBJ1-2; 7 bases are a match to TRBD1. V gave up 9 bases and J gave up 7 bases; unmatched junction bases: 9. The CDR3 has 12 residues. CDR1 is SGHRS, CDR2 YFSETQ, per germline.

The V and J genes are TRBV7-3 and TRBJ1-3; tentative D call: TRBD1 (5 bases). From germline, CDR1 is SGHTA and CDR2 FQGTGA. V lost 2 bases, J lost 0 bases, and 8 bases lay in between. The CDR3 has 15 amino acids. The CDR3 reads CASSLSGGSGNTIYF. The CDR3 nucleotides are TGTGCCAGCAGCTTATCGGGGGGCTCTGGAAACACCATATATTTT. The variable domain in full, with the rest retrieved from reference TRBV7-3 and TRBJ1-3, is GAGVSQTPSNKVTEKGKYVELRCDPISGHTALYWYRQSLGQGPEFLIYFQGTGAADDSGLPNDRFFAVRPEGSVSTLKIQRTERGDSAVYLCASSLSGGSGNTIYFGEGSWLTVV.

This clone was detected only a few times. This chain joins TRBV11-1 and TRBJ1-1; possibly TRBD1 for D (5 bases). Germline CDR1 SGHAT, CDR2 FQDESV (reference sequence). The ends were cut back, 2 bases at V and 4 bases at J, with 11 bases in the middle. The CDR3 is 14 amino acids. CDR3 sequence reads: CASSLFTGFTEAFF. In nucleotides, the CDR3 is TGTGCCAGCAGCTTATTTACAGGATTCACTGAAGCTTTCTTT.

This clone was found a few times. The gene calls are TRBV29-1 and TRBJ2-7; D perhaps matches TRBD2 (6 bases). Deletions cut 4 bases from V and 6 bases from J, with 19 bases between. CDR3 length equals 14 residues. Germline loops: CDR1 SQVTM, CDR2 ANQGSEA. As DNA, the CDR3 is TGCAGCGTTGTATCTGGACTACCCCTTGGCGAGCAGTACTTC. Its protein product is CSVVSGLPLGEQYF.

This clone turned up a few times. The V and J genes are TRBV5-4 and TRBJ2-7, with D maybe TRBD2 (6 bases). The CDR3 extends over 15 amino acids. V lost 2 bases and J 3 bases, leaving 15 bases between the germline ends. Germline V lookup: CDR1 SGHNT, CDR2 YYREEE (reference sequence). CDR3 sequence reads: CASSFGGNRVYEQYF. In nucleotides, the CDR3 is TGTGCCAGCAGCTTTGGAGGGAATAGGGTCTACGAGCAGTACTTC.

The gene calls are TRBV29-1 and TRBJ1-4; 7 bases map to TRBD1. The CDR3 runs 14 residues. Trimming removed 4 bases from V and 0 bases from J; junction bases left unmatched: 2. Germline V gives CDR1 SQVTM, CDR2 ANQGSEA. The CDR3 DNA reads TGCAGCGTTGCCGGGACAGCAACTAATGAAAAACTGTTTTTT. It encodes CSVAGTATNEKLFF.

The chain combines TRBV6-6 with TRBJ2-7; 7 bases agree with TRBD1. Trimming cost V 6 bases and J 6 bases; bases outside gene matches: 8. The germline gives CDR1 MNHNY, CDR2 SVGAGI (reference sequence). CDR3 length: 13 amino acids. This chain's CDR3 is CASRAQGPAEQYF. The DNA for the CDR3 is TGTGCCAGCAGAGCACAGGGGCCGGCCGAGCAGTACTTC.

The CDR3 bases are TGTGCCAGCAGTGAAGCGGCAGGGGGAGTGAACATTCAGTACTTC. Protein product: CASSEAAGGVNIQYF. The chain couples TRBV2 to TRBJ2-4; 7 bases match TRBD1. The CDR3 sequence is 15 residues long. Looked up from germline, CDR1 is SNHLY and CDR2 is FYNNEI. The junction had 6 bases not matched to a gene; V was cut back by 0 bases and J by 7 bases.

This clone occurred a few times. The chain combines TRBV5-1 with TRBJ2-3; unclear D gene. CDR3 length equals 12 residues. Trimming cost V 1 base and J 2 bases, with 2 bases left between them. Germline-derived CDR1 and CDR2 are SGHRS and YFSETQ. The DNA of the CDR3 is TGCGCCAGCAGCTTGTACACAGATACGCAGTATTTT. Encoded protein: CASSLYTDTQYF. Full variable domain (outside the CDR3, taken from reference TRBV5-1 and TRBJ2-3): KAGVTQTPRYLIKTRGQQVTLSCSPISGHRSVSWYQQTPGQGLQFLFEYFSETQRNKGNFPGRFSGRQFSNSRSEMNVSTLELGDSALYLCASSLYTDTQYFGPGTRLTVL.

This clone was found a few times. This chain's CDR3 is CASSDSGTHYGYTF. In DNA, the CDR3 is TGCGCCAGCAGCGACTCCGGGACTCACTATGGCTACACCTTC. The genes are TRBV5-1 and TRBJ1-2, with D possibly TRBD1 on 5 matching bases. Germline V gene data show CDR1 as SGHRS and CDR2 as YFSETQ. Trimming pared 4 bases from V and 3 bases from J, leaving 13 bases between. The CDR3 is 14 residues long.

This clone occurred many times. The J gene is TRBJ2-1, the V gene TRBV7-8, with D possibly matching TRBD2 (7 bases). Germline loops: CDR1 SGHVS, CDR2 FQNEAQ. The CDR3 spans 15 residues. Trimming removed 5 bases from V and 5 bases from J, with 16 bases in between. The CDR3 loop reads CASSAGAGRNNEQFF. The CDR3 DNA follows: TGTGCCAGCAGCGCGGGGGCAGGGAGGAACAATGAGCAGTTCTTC.

This clone was detected only a few times. The chain employs TRBV5-1 and TRBJ2-6, with D tentatively TRBD2 (5 bases). Trimming took 6 bases from V and 4 from J, leaving 11 bases between them. The CDR3 length is 14 residues. The germline V gene encodes CDR1 SGHRS and CDR2 YFSETQ. In DNA form, the CDR3 reads TGCGCCAGCACCGAGGGTTCGGGGGCCAACGTCCTGACTTTC. Its protein product is CASTEGSGANVLTF.